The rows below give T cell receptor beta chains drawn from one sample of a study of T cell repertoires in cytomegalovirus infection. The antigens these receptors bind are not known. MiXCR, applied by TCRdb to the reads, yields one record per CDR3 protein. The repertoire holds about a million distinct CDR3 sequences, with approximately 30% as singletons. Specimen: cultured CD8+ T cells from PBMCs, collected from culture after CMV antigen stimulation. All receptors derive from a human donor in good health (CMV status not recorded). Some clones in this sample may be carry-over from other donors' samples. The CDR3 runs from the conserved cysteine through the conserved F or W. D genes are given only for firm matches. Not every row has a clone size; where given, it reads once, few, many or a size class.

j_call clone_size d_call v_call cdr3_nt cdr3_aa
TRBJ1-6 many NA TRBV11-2 TGTGCCAGCAGCTTAGCATCCTATAATTCACCCCTCCACTTT CASSLASYNSPLHF
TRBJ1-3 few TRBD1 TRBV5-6 TGTGCCAGCAGCCCGGGACAGAGAACCTCTGGAAACACCATATATTTT CASSPGQRTSGNTIYF
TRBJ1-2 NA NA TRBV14 TGTGCCAGCAGCCGCGGCGGATCGGCAGCCAACTATGGCTACACCTTC CASSRGGSAANYGYTF
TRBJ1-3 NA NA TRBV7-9 TGTGCCAGCCTCAGAGAGGCAGGACCCGGGGGCATATATTTT CASLREAGPGGIYF
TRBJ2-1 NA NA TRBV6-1 TGTGCCAGCAGTAAGGATTACAATGAGCAGTTCTTC CASSKDYNEQFF
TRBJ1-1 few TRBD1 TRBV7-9 TGTGCCAGCAGCCCTGCCGGGACAGGGAACACTGAAGCTTTCTTT CASSPAGTGNTEAFF
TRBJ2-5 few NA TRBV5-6 TGTGCCAGCAGCTTGGACAGGGCGCGGACCCAGTACTTC CASSLDRARTQYF
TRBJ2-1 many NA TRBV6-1 TGTGCCAGCAGTGTCGGGCAGGGATTTTACAATGAGCAGTTCTTC CASSVGQGFYNEQFF
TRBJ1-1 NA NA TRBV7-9 TGTGCCACAAGGCGTGGGAGCGGCACTGAAGCTTTCTTT CATRRGSGTEAFF
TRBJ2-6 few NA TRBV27 TGTGCCAGCAGTTCCGGACACTCGCCTGGGGCCAACGTCCTGACTTTC CASSSGHSPGANVLTF
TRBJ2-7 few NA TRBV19 TGTGCCAGTAGTATAGATGGCAGGTCCTACGAGCAGTACTTC CASSIDGRSYEQYF
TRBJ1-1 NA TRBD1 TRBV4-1 TGCGCCAGCAGGGTGACAGGGGATGGTGGCACTGAAGCTTTCTTT CASRVTGDGGTEAFF
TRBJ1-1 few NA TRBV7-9 TGTGCCAGCAGCTCGATCGGATCCGGACATGTTGAAGCTTTCTTT CASSSIGSGHVEAFF
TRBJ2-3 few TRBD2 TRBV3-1 TGTGCCAGCAGCCGGACTAGCGGGGGATACACAGATACGCAGTATTTT CASSRTSGGYTDTQYF
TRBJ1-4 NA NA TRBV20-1 TGCAGTGCTAGAGATTCCTCGGGGGGGGCCTTAGGTGGAAAACTGTTTTTT CSARDSSGGALGGKLFF
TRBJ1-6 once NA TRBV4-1 TGTGCCAGCAGCCAAGAGGGAATCTCCTATAATTCACCCCTCCACTTT CASSQEGISYNSPLHF
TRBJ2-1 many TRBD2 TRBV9 TGTGCCTCCGAGCGGGGGGTCACCTACAATGAGCAGTTCTTC CASERGVTYNEQFF
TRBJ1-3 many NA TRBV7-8 TGTGCCAGCAGCTTATCTAGGGCCAGCTCTGGAAACACCATATATTTT CASSLSRASSGNTIYF
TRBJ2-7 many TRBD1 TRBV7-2 TGTGCCACTCCGGGACAGGGAATACCCTACGAGCAGTACTTC CATPGQGIPYEQYF
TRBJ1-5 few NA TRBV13 TGTGCCAGCAGCTTGGGCCGTCAGGCCTACGGGCCCCAGCATTTT CASSLGRQAYGPQHF
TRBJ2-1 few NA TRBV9 TGTGCCAGCAGCAACCGGGACGCCTACAATGAGCAGTTCTTC CASSNRDAYNEQFF
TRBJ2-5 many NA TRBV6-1 TGTGCCAGCAGTGAAGGGACAGAAAAAGAGACCCAGTACTTC CASSEGTEKETQYF
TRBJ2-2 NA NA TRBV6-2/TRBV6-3 TGTGTCAGCAGTTTTCGTCGAACCACCGGGGAGCTGTTTTTT CVSSFRRTTGELFF
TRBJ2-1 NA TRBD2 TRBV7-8 TGTGCCAGCAGCTCCGGACTAGCCTCGGGCCACGGTGAGCAGTTCTTC CASSSGLASGHGEQFF
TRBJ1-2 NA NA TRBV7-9 TGTGCCAGCAGCCCACCGGCAGGGGTAGGCGGCTACACCTTC CASSPPAGVGGYTF
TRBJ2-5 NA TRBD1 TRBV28 TGTGCCAGCAACCAATGGGACAGGGGGGAGACCCAGTACTTC CASNQWDRGETQYF
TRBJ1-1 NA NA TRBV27 TGTGCCAGCGGCCCTGGTCGGGTGAACACTGAAGCTTTCTTT CASGPGRVNTEAFF
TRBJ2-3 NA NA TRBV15 TGTGCCACCAGCAGAGAAAGGCCCGACACGGGCACAGATACGCAGTATTTT CATSRERPDTGTDTQYF
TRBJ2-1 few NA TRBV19 TGTGCCAGTAGTATAGATTCGGAGGGGGGCAATGAGCAGTTCTTC CASSIDSEGGNEQFF
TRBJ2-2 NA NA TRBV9 TGTGCCAGCAGCGTAGGACGATGGGGGTCCGGGGAGCTGTTTTTT CASSVGRWGSGELFF
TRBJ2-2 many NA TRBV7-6 TGTGCCAGCAGTTTAACGGGCACCGGGGAGCTGTTTTTT CASSLTGTGELFF
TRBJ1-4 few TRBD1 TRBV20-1 TGCAGTGCTAGAGATAAGGGACAGAGGGAAAAACTGTTTTTT CSARDKGQREKLFF
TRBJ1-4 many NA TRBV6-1 TGTGCCAGCAGTCCCTGGGCAGATACTAATGAAAAACTGTTTTTT CASSPWADTNEKLFF
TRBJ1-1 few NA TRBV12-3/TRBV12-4 TGTGCCAGCAGTTTTTGGGGCCCGAACACTGAAGCTTTCTTT CASSFWGPNTEAFF
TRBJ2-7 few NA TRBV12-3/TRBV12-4 TGTGCCAGCAGCAGGGAGGCATCCTACGAGCAGTACTTC CASSREASYEQYF
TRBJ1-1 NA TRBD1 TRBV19 TGTGCCAGTAGTCCCGGGACAGGGGCGGCTTTCTTT CASSPGTGAAFF
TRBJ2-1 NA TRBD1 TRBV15 TGTGCCACCAGCAGAGGACAGGGGGTAAGGTATGAGCAGTTCTTC CATSRGQGVRYEQFF
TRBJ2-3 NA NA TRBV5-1 TGCGCCAGCAGCGAGCGGGTACCAGATACGCAGTATTTT CASSERVPDTQYF
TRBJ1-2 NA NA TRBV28 TGTGCCAGCAGTTCTACCCCCGGGACCACCGCGACTAACTATGGCTACACCTTC CASSSTPGTTATNYGYTF
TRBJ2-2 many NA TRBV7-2 TGTGCCAGCAGCTTAAATAGGCTCACCGGGGAGCTGTTTTTT CASSLNRLTGELFF
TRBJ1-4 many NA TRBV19 TGTGCCAGTAGCCCCGACACATCCGAAGGAGAAAAACTGTTTTTT CASSPDTSEGEKLFF
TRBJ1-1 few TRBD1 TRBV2 TGTGCCAGCAGTGTCGACACAGGGGGCACTGAAGCTTTCTTT CASSVDTGGTEAFF
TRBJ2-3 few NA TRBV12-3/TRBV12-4 TGTGCCAGCAGTTTAGATGGGACGGTTACGCAGTATTTT CASSLDGTVTQYF
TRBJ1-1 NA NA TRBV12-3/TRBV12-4 TGTGCCAGCAGTAAGATTGAAACCCTGAACACTGAAGCTTTCTTT CASSKIETLNTEAFF
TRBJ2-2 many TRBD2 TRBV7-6 TGTGCCAGCGGACTAGCGGGGGACACCGGGGAGCTGTTTTTT CASGLAGDTGELFF
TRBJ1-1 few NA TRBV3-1 TGTGCCAGCAGCCAAGATATCGGGACTGAAGCTTTCTTT CASSQDIGTEAFF
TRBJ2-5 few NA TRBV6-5 TGTGCCAGCAGTTATTCTCGGGGGGAGACCCAGTACTTC CASSYSRGETQYF
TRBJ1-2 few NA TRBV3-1 TGTGCCAGCAGCCAAGATCGAGGCTGGAACTATGGCTACACCTTC CASSQDRGWNYGYTF
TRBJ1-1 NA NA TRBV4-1 TGCGCCAGCAGCCCCGCCGGACAGATGAACACTGAAGCTTTCTTT CASSPAGQMNTEAFF
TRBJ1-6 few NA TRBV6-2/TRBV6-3 TGTGCCAGCAGGCCCGGGACGGCTAATTCACCCCTCCACTTT CASRPGTANSPLHF
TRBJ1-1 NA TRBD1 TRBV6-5 TGTGCCAGCAGTTACAGAGCAGGGGGTAATACTGAAGCTTTCTTT CASSYRAGGNTEAFF
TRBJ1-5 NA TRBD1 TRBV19 TGTGCCAGTAGTTACCTACCTCAGGGGGGTAGCAATCAGCCCCAGCATTTT CASSYLPQGGSNQPQHF
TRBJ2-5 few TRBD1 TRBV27 TGTGCCAGCAGTTTATTTGGGACAGAATACCAAGAGACCCAGTACTTC CASSLFGTEYQETQYF
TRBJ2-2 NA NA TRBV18 TGTGCCAGCTCACGGGGAACAGAGCGTCCCGAGCCACACACCGGGGAGCTGTTTTTT CASSRGTERPEPHTGELFF
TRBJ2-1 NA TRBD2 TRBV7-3 TGTGCCAGCAGCTACCCGACCTATAGCGGGGGGGAATTCTACAATGAGCAGTTCTTC CASSYPTYSGGEFYNEQFF